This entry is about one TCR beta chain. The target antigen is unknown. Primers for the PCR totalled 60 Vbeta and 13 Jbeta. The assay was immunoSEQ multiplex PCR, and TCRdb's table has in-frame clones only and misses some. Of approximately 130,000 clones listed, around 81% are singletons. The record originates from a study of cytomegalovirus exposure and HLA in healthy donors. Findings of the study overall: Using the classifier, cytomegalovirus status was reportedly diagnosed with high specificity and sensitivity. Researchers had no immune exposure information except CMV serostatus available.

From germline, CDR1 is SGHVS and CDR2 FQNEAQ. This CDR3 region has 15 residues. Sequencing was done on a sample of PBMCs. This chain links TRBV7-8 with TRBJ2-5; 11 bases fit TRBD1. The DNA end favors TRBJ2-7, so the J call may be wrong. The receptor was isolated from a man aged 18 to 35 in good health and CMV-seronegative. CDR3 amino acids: CASSVGQGAGYEQYF. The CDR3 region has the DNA TGTGCCAGCAGCGTCGGACAGGGGGCGGGATACGAGCAGTACTTC.